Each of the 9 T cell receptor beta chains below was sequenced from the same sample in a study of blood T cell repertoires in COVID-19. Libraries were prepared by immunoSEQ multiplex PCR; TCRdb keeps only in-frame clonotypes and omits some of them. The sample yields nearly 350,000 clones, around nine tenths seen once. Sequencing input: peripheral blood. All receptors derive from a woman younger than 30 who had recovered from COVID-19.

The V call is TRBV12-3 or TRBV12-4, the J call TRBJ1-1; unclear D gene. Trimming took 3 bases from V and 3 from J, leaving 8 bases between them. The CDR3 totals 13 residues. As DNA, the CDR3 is TGTGCCAGCAGTTTCTCGTCTTACACTGAAGCTTTCTTT. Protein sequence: CASSFSSYTEAFF.

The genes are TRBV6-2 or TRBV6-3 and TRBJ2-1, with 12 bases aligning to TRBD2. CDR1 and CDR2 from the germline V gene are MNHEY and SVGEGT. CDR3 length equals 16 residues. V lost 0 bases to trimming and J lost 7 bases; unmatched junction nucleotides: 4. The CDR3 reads CASSYSTSGRQNEQFF. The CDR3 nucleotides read TGTGCCAGCAGTTACTCGACTAGCGGGAGACAAAATGAGCAGTTCTTC.

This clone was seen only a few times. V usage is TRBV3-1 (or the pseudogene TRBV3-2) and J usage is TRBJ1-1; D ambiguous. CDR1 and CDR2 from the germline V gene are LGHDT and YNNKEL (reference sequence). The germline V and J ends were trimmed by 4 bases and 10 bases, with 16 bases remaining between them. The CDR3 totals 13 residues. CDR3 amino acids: CASSPSSGRRAFF. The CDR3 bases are TGTGCCAGCAGCCCCAGCTCCGGAAGGAGAGCTTTCTTT.

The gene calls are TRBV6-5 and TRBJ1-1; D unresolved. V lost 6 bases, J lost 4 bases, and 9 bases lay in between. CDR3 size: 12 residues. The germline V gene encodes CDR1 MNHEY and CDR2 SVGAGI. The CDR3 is CASRRAGTEAFF. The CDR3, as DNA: TGTGCCAGCAGACGGGCGGGCACTGAAGCTTTCTTT.

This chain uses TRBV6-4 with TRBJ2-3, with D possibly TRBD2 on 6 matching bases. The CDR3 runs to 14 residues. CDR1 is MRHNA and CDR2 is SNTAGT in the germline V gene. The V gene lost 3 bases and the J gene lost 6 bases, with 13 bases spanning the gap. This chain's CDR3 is CASSDTGGSDTQYF. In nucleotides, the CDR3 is TGTGCCAGCAGTGATACCGGGGGTTCGGATACGCAGTATTTT.

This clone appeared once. The DNA for the CDR3 is TGTGCCAGCAGCCCCAGGCGGGAGTTCGGGGAGACCCAGTACTTC. Translated: CASSPRREFGETQYF. The chain has TRBV11-3 and TRBJ2-5, with 7 bases lining up with TRBD2. Germline CDR1 and CDR2: SGHNT and YENEEA. The CDR3 totals 15 residues. V trimming: 5 bases; J trimming: 5 bases; junction bases outside the gene matches: 11.

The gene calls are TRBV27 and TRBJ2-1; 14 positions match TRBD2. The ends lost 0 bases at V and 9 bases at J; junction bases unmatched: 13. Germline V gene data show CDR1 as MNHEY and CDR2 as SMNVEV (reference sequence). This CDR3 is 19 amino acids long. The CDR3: CASSLSKGTSGRIMREQFF. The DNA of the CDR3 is TGTGCCAGCAGTTTATCGAAGGGGACTAGCGGGAGAATAATGCGTGAGCAGTTCTTC.

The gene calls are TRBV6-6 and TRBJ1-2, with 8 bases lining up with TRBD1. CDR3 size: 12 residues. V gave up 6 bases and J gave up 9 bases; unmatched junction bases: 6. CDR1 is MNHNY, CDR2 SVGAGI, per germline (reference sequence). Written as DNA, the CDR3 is TGTGCCAGCAGCCCCGGACAGGGACGCTACACCTTC. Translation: CASSPGQGRYTF.

The CDR3 reads CASKQELATDTQYF. In DNA form, the CDR3 reads TGTGCCAGCAAGCAAGAGCTCGCGACAGATACGCAGTATTTT. The chain combines TRBV6-5 with TRBJ2-3; D gene ambiguous. The V gene lost 7 bases and the J gene lost 3 bases, with 14 bases spanning the gap. This CDR3 has 14 amino acids. Germline lookup yields CDR1 MNHEY and CDR2 SVGAGI.